Included here is one T cell receptor beta chain sequence, with context. The antigen is unknown. The data originate from a study of shared clonotypes between healthy human individuals. Genomic DNA from each subset was divided evenly over several immunoSEQ plates. Measured with immunoSEQ multiplex PCR; TCRdb has only the in-frame clones, and not every one. The profile covers about 600,000 clones, with 95% to 98% appearing a single time and approximately 0.057% taken by the ten largest. Study results and caveats: Having only a few donors restricted how much genetic and exposure-history diversity was captured.

Naive CD45RA+ and memory CD45RA-negative subsets were split from CD4+ cells. Sequencing was done on a sample of naive CD4+ T cells sorted from blood. Subset specified: CD45RA+ positively selected. The TCR sequence derives from a woman in her twenties or thirties in good health.

CDR3 nucleotides: TGCGCCAGCAGGACTAGCGGGAGCTACGAGCAGTACTTC. It codes for CASRTSGSYEQYF. V is TRBV5-1 and J is TRBJ2-7; 12 bases are shared with TRBD2. Germline CDR1 is SGHRS and CDR2 is YFSETQ. Trimming cost V 5 bases and J 3 bases; bases outside gene matches: 0. The CDR3 is 13 residues long.